This TCR beta chain appears in the sequencing data of a study of blood T cells in healthy people across ages. Findings and limits, study-wide: The diversity estimates, figures obtained from one million T cells, were considered underestimates.

Worth noting for this clonotype: Its specificity is not known.

A second PCR of 7 to 11 cycles used a sample-barcoded 5' primer and a J-beta primer mix. The study obtained at least 3 million CDR3-containing paired-end reads from every sample. Via MiXCR, TCRdb re-called the 5' RACE reads, giving one row per CDR3 protein. In the table there are some 1.8 million distinct CDR3 sequences, about two fifths of which are singletons. This CDR3 comprises 12 residues. CDR1 and CDR2 from the germline V gene are SGHNT and YENEEA. The ends were cut back, 7 bases at V and 9 bases at J, with 10 bases in the middle. The sequencing input was blood. V and J are TRBV11-3 and TRBJ1-6, with D uncertain. The origin of this receptor is a human donor in good health. CDR3 sequence reads: CASNFTFSPLHF. CDR3 nucleotides: TGTGCCAGCAACTTCACCTTTTCACCCCTCCACTTT.